A single sample gave rise to the 3 T cell receptor beta chains below, sequenced in a study of naive and memory T cell subsets. Both TRBC1 and TRBC2 were covered by a beta constant-region primer of two equimolar oligonucleotides. TCRdb re-called the UMI-ligation and nested PCR reads with MiXCR, one entry per CDR3 protein. The sample carries approximately 140,000 distinct CDR3 sequences, 17% recorded once. Sequenced sample: naive CD4+ T cells from blood. The receptor source for this set is a human donor in good health.

V usage is TRBV19 and J usage is TRBJ1-3, with D unresolved. The CDR3 spans 14 residues. Per germline, CDR1 LNHDA and CDR2 SQIVND (reference sequence). The V end was cut by 1 base, the J end by 0 bases, with 4 bases between. The CDR3: CASSIGLSGNTIYF. The CDR3 DNA reads as TGTGCCAGTAGTATAGGTCTCTCTGGAAACACCATATATTTT.

This clonotype appeared a few times. V is TRBV11-2 and J is TRBJ1-1; the match to TRBD1 covers 7 bases. The CDR3 loop spans 18 amino acids. V shed 6 bases and J 6 bases; nucleotides not matched to a gene: 22. The germline CDR1 and CDR2 sequences are SGHAT and FQNNGV. The CDR3 DNA reads as TGTGCCAGCAGTCCCTTCCTGAACCCCGGAACAGGGGCGGCTGAAGCTTTCTTT. It translates to CASSPFLNPGTGAAEAFF.

This clonotype was seen only a few times. This chain joins TRBV4-1 and TRBJ2-5, with 9 bases aligning to TRBD2. V was clipped by 5 bases and J by 5 bases; unmatched bases: 12. Germline CDR1 and CDR2: MGHRA and YSYEKL. This CDR3 has 16 amino acids. The CDR3 spells CASSLLAGPLRETQYF. For the CDR3, the DNA is TGCGCCAGCAGCTTGCTAGCGGGACCCCTGAGGGAGACCCAGTACTTC.